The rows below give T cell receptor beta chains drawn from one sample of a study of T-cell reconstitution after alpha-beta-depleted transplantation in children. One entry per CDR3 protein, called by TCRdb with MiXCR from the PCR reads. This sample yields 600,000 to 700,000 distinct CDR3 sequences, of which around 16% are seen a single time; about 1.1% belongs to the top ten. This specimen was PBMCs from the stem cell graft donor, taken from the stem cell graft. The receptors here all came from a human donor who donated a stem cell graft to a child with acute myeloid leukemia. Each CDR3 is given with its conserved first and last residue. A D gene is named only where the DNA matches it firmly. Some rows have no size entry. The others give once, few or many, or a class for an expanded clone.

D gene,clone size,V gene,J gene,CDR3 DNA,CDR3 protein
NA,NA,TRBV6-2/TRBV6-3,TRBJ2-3,TGTGCCACGACGGTGAGCACAGATACGCAGTATTTT,CATTVSTDTQYF
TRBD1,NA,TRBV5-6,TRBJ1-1,TGTGCCAGCAGCGGTTATGGGACAGTTAACACTGAAGCTTTCTTT,CASSGYGTVNTEAFF
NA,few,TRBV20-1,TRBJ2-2,TGCAGTGCTAGAAGGGGGACTATTACCGGGGAGCTGTTTTTT,CSARRGTITGELFF
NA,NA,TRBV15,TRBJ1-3,TGTGCCACCAGCAGAGATGGCTCGAGGGGCTCTGGAAACACCATATATTTT,CATSRDGSRGSGNTIYF
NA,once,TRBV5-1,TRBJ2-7,TGCGCCAGCAGCTTCAGTGGGGCGGCGGACGAGCAGTACTTC,CASSFSGAADEQYF
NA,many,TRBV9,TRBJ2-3,TGTGCCAGCGGGGGAGATACGCAGTATTTT,CASGGDTQYF
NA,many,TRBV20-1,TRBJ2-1,TGCAGTGCTAGCGGGACGGTCAACAATGAGCAGTTCTTC,CSASGTVNNEQFF
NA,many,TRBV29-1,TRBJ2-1,TGCAGCGGCGCCTGGACAGAGCGGGACAATGAGCAGTTCTTC,CSGAWTERDNEQFF
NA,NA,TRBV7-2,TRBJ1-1,TGTGCCAGCAGATCGGGGCGCAAGGTCGCTGAAGCTTTCTTT,CASRSGRKVAEAFF
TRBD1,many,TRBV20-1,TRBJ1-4,TGCAGTGCCACTAGGGACAGGGCGAATGAAAAACTGTTTTTT,CSATRDRANEKLFF
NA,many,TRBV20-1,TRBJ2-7,TGCAGTGCTAGTCTCCCGGCCACCACAACCTACGAGCAGTACTTC,CSASLPATTTYEQYF
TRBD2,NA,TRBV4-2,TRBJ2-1,TGTGCCAGCAGCCAAGTGGGGGGGGCTAGCGGGGGTTATGAGCAGTTCTTC,CASSQVGGASGGYEQFF
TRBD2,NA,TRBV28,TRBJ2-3,TGTGCCATCCGACTAGCGGGGACAGATACGCAGTATTTT,CAIRLAGTDTQYF
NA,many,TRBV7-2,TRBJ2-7,TGTGCCAGCAGCACGGGCATTCAAGAGAACGAGCAGTACTTC,CASSTGIQENEQYF
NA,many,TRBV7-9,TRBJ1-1,TGTGCCAGCAGCTTAGGTGCAGCATCGAACACTGAAGCTTTCTTT,CASSLGAASNTEAFF
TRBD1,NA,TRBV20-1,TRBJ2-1,TGCAGTGCTCCTGCCCCCGGACAGGCCTACAATGAGCAGTTCTTC,CSAPAPGQAYNEQFF
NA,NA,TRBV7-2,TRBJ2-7,TGTGCCAGCAGCGCCAGGCCGCCCTACGAGCAGTACTTC,CASSARPPYEQYF
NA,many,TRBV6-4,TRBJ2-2,TGTGCCAGTGATACTGGCGGCACCGGGGAGCTGTTTTTT,CASDTGGTGELFF
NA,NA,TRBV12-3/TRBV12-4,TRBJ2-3,TGTGCCAGCAGTTTTCAGCGGACTGATACGCAGTATTTT,CASSFQRTDTQYF
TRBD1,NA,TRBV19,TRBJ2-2,TGTGCCAGCGACGACAGGGGGATCGGGGAGCTGTTTTTT,CASDDRGIGELFF
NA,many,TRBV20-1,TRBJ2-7,TGCAGTGCCACAATACTTGGGCGCTACGAGCAGTACTTC,CSATILGRYEQYF
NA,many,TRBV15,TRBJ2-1,TGTGCCACCAGCACCGGAGGGACCCTATCCTACAATGAGCAGTTCTTC,CATSTGGTLSYNEQFF
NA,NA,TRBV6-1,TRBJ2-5,TGTGCCAGCCCCCTTCGAGGCTGGGGGGAGACCCAGTACTTC,CASPLRGWGETQYF
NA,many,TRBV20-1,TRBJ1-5,TGCAGTGCTAGAGGGAGGGGAGGCAATCAGCCCCAGCATTTT,CSARGRGGNQPQHF
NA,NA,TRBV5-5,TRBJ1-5,TGTGCCAGCAGATTCGACAGCTATAGCAATCAGCCCCAGCATTTT,CASRFDSYSNQPQHF
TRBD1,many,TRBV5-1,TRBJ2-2,TGCGCCAGCAGCGGAGGGGGGACAGGGCTCGACGGGGAGCTGTTTTTT,CASSGGGTGLDGELFF
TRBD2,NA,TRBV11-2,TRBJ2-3,TGTGCCAGCAGCTCCTCGAGCGGGGGGAGGGTTAGCACAGATACGCAGTATTTT,CASSSSSGGRVSTDTQYF
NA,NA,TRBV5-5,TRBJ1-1,TGTGCCAGCAGCTTGTCGGCAGGGGCCACTGAAGCTTTCTTT,CASSLSAGATEAFF
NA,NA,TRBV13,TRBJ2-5,TGTGCCAGCAGCCTCCGTCCAAGCGAGGAGACCCAGTACTTC,CASSLRPSEETQYF
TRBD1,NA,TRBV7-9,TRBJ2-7,TGTGCCAGCAGCCCCCCCGGACAGGGTCCCTACGAGCAGTACTTC,CASSPPGQGPYEQYF
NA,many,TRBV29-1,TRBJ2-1,TGCAGCGCCCGGATCGGCTACAATGAGCAGTTCTTC,CSARIGYNEQFF
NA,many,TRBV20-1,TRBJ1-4,TGCAGTGCTAGCGGGGACGCTAATGAAAAACTGTTTTTT,CSASGDANEKLFF
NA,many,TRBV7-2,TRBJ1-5,TGTGCCAGCAGCTTAGCACGGAGCAATCAGCCCCAGCATTTT,CASSLARSNQPQHF
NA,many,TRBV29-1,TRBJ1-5,TGCAGTATCAGCGACCCCCCCTTCGGGCCCCAGCATTTT,CSISDPPFGPQHF
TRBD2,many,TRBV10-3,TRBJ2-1,TGTGCCATCAGTGAGCTAGCGGGGGGGCCGTATGAGCAGTTCTTC,CAISELAGGPYEQFF
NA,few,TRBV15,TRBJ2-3,TGTGCCACCAGCAGACCGGGCCCCACAGATACGCAGTATTTT,CATSRPGPTDTQYF
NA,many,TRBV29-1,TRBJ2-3,TGCAGCGTTGGCGGGACAGTCACAGATACGCAGTATTTT,CSVGGTVTDTQYF
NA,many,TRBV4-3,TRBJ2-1,TGCGCCAGCAGCCAGGGACCCTCAAGCGATGAGCAGTTCTTC,CASSQGPSSDEQFF
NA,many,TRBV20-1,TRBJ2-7,TGCAGTGCCGGGGGCGGAAATCGGTACGAGCAGTACTTC,CSAGGGNRYEQYF
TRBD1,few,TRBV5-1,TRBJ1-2,TGCGCCAGCAGCGCTACAGGGGTTTGGGACTCTTATGGCTACACCTTC,CASSATGVWDSYGYTF
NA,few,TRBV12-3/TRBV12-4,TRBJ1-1,TGTGCCAGCAGTCTCGGGGGGGTTCTTAAGGCTGAAGCTTTCTTT,CASSLGGVLKAEAFF
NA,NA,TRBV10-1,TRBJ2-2,TGCGCCAGCAGTCCGGACGGAGACACCGGGGAGCTGTTTTTT,CASSPDGDTGELFF
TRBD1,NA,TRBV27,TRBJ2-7,TGTGCCAGCAGTTTGGCGGGACAGGGTATCTACGAGCAGTACTTC,CASSLAGQGIYEQYF
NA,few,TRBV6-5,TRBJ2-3,TGTGCCAGCAGTTACATCGGGGCCGGCACAGATACGCAGTATTTT,CASSYIGAGTDTQYF
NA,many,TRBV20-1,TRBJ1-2,TGCAGTGCGTTCCCCGGGGGCTATGGCTACACCTTC,CSAFPGGYGYTF
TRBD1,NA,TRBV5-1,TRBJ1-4,TGCGCCAGCAGACCCACGGGACAGATTAATGAAAAACTGTTTTTT,CASRPTGQINEKLFF
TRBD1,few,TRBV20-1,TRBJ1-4,TGCAGTGCTAGAGATATTAGGGGACAGGGTAATGAAAAACTGTTTTTT,CSARDIRGQGNEKLFF
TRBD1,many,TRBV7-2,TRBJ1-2,TGTGCCAGCAGCTTAGGGCGTTTGGACAGGGGGCCTGGCTACACCTTC,CASSLGRLDRGPGYTF
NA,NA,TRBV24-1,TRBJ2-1,TGTGCCACCAGTGATCTTACCCAGGGTTACAATGAGCAGTTCTTC,CATSDLTQGYNEQFF
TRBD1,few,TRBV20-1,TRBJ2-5,TGCAGTGCTCTCCGGGACAGGGAGGAGACCCAGTACTTC,CSALRDREETQYF
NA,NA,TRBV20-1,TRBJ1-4,TGCAGTGCGTGGAAGGCCCGGACCCAGCGTGAAAAACTGTTTTTT,CSAWKARTQREKLFF
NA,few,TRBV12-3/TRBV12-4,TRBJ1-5,TGTGCCAGCAGCCCGCTCTTTACAGGGAACAATCAGCCCCAGCATTTT,CASSPLFTGNNQPQHF
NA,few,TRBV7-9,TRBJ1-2,TGTGCCAGCAGCTTAGTCGGAGGGGGTGGCTACACCTTC,CASSLVGGGGYTF
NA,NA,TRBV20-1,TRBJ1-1,TGCAGTGCTAGAGATCAGGAGAGGGCACTATCTATGAACACTGAAGCTTTCTTT,CSARDQERALSMNTEAFF
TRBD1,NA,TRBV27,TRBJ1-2,TGTGCCAGCAGCGACCCGGGACAGCCCCTTTATGGCTACACCTTC,CASSDPGQPLYGYTF
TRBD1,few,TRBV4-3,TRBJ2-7,TGCGCCAGCAGGCCCAGCCAGGGGGCAGACTACGAGCAGTACTTC,CASRPSQGADYEQYF
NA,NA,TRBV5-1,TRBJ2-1,TGCGCCAGCAGCTTTAGAGGGGTCGATGAGCAGTTCTTC,CASSFRGVDEQFF
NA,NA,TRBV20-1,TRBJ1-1,TGCAGTGCTTTCTCCCCCCATAAGAACACTGAAGCTTTCTTT,CSAFSPHKNTEAFF
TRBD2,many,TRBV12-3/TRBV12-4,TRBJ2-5,TGTGCCAGCAGGCAGAGGACTAGCGGGGGCCCCAAGGAAGAGACCCAGTACTTC,CASRQRTSGGPKEETQYF
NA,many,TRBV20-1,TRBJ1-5,TGCAGTGCTCCCCAACCCGGGAATCAGCCCCAGCATTTT,CSAPQPGNQPQHF